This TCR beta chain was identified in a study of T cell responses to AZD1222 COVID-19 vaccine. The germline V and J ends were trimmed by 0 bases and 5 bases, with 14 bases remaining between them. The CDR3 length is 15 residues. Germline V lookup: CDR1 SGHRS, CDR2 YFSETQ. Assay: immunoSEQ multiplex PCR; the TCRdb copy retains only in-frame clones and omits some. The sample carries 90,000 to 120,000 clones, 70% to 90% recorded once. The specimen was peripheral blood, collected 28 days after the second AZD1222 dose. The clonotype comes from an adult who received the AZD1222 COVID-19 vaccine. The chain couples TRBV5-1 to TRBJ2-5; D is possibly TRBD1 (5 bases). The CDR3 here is CASSLGQDGAETQYF. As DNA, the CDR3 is TGCGCCAGCAGCTTGGGGCAGGATGGGGCGGAGACCCAGTACTTC.